The clone carrying this T cell receptor beta chain has more than one count but fewer than ten. Germline V gene lookup returns CDR1 MDHEN and CDR2 SYDVKM. The CDR3 totals 15 residues. Trimming shortened V by 5 bases and J by 1 base, and 13 bases separated the two germline ends. MiXCR was run by TCRdb on the 5' RACE reads, yielding one entry per CDR3 protein. Here the sample spans 350,000 to 500,000 distinct CDR3 sequences, approximately 19% being singletons. The record originates from a study of T-cell memory formation after mild COVID-19. This clonotype was obtained from a man between 18 and 29 years old who had mild COVID-19 (a few samples of this study predate the infection). Cell type and time point are not known. The sample taken for sequencing was PBMCs or a T cell subset sorted from them (not recorded which). The V call is TRBV28, the J call TRBJ2-3; maybe TRBD2 (6 bases). The CDR3 DNA reads as TGTGCCAGCAGTCCTAGCGTATTGGGCACAGATACGCAGTATTTT. Translation: CASSPSVLGTDTQYF.